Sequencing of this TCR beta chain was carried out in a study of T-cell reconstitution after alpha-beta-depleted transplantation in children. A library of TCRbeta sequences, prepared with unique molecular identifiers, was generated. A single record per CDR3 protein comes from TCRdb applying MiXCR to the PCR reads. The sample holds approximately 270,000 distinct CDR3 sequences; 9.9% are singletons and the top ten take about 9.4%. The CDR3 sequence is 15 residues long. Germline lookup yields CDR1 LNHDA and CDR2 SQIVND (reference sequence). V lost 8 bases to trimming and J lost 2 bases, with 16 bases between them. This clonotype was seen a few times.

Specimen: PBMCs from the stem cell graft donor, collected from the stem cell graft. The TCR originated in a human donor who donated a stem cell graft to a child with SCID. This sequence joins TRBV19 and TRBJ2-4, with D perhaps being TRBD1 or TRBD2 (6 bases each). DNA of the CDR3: TGTGCCAGTCTTGGCCCGGGGGCAACCAAAAACATTCAGTACTTC. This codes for CASLGPGATKNIQYF.